The next 2 T cell receptor beta chains were all read from a single sample in a study of shared clonotypes between healthy human individuals. Some clones are missing from TCRdb's copy, which holds only in-frame ones; the method was immunoSEQ multiplex PCR. This repertoire shows 2 million to 2.5 million clones, approximately 95% found once; its top ten account for about 0.39%. The specimen was naive CD4+ T cells from PBMCs. As to subset: CD45RA+ positively selected. The receptors here all came from a man between 18 and 35 years old in good health. Some clones in this sample may be carry-over from other donors' samples.

This CDR3 is CASSVAWGQGYGYTF. CDR3 nucleotides: TGTGCCAGCAGCGTAGCTTGGGGACAGGGATATGGCTACACCTTC. The chain employs TRBV9 and TRBJ1-2; TRBD1 aligns across 9 bases. CDR1 and CDR2 from the germline V gene are SGDLS and YYNGEE. The CDR3 consists of 15 residues. Trimming cost V 0 bases and J 5 bases; bases outside gene matches: 5.

In its sample, this clone was seen once. The chain has TRBV7-3 and TRBJ2-1, with D possibly being TRBD2 (5 bases). This CDR3 region has 13 residues. Trimming pared 0 bases from V and 7 bases from J, leaving 7 bases between. CDR1 and CDR2 from the germline V gene are SGHTA and FQGTGA. DNA of the CDR3: TGTGCCAGCAGCTTAACGGAGGCGAATGAGCAGTTCTTC. Protein sequence: CASSLTEANEQFF.